Presented here are 8 T cell receptor beta chains from one specimen sequenced in a study of blood T cell repertoires in COVID-19. The protocol was immunoSEQ multiplex PCR, while the TCRdb copy is restricted to in-frame clones and leaves out a portion. The top ten clones hold 6.4% of a sample with about 300,000 clones, around 89% of them seen once. The sequencing sample was made of peripheral blood. Receptor source: a man between 18 and 35 years old who had recovered from COVID-19.

The chain uses TRBV7-2 and TRBJ1-1; D unresolved. Germline CDR1 SGHTA, CDR2 FQGNSA. V was shortened by 5 bases and J by 5 bases, with 15 bases between the two germline ends. The CDR3 is 14 residues long. CDR3 sequence reads: CASSAQRVGTEAFF. Here the CDR3 DNA reads TGTGCCAGCAGCGCCCAGAGGGTTGGGACTGAAGCTTTCTTT.

The chain's CDR3 is CASSSAGSEQYF. The CDR3 DNA follows: TGTGCCAGCAGTTCCGCCGGGTCAGAGCAGTACTTC. The rearrangement joins TRBV12-3 or TRBV12-4 to TRBJ2-7; D unresolved. The V and J ends lost 4 bases and 7 bases respectively, with 11 bases between them. The CDR3 loop spans 12 amino acids.

The rearrangement links TRBV7-8 to TRBJ2-7, with a weak D call TRBD1 (6 bases). Germline V lookup: CDR1 SGHVS, CDR2 FQNEAQ. V was cut by 5 bases and J by 3 bases, with 14 bases left in between. This CDR3 is built from 14 residues. In nucleotides, the CDR3 is TGTGCCAGCAGCGCCAGGGACACCTACTACGAGCAGTACTTC. Translating it yields CASSARDTYYEQYF.

The rearrangement links TRBV11-3 to TRBJ2-1, with D perhaps TRBD2 (5 bases). V was trimmed by 0 bases and J by 1 base, leaving 16 bases between them. The CDR3 contains 18 residues. Germline V lookup: CDR1 SGHNT, CDR2 YENEEA. CDR3 nucleotide sequence: TGTGCCAGCAGCTTAGATAGTGGGAGCTTGGTGTCCTACAATGAGCAGTTCTTC. Translating gives CASSLDSGSLVSYNEQFF.

The V and J genes are TRBV19 and TRBJ1-2; 8 nucleotides align to TRBD1. The CDR3 length is 14 residues. Germline assignment: CDR1 LNHDA and CDR2 SQIVND (reference sequence). J gave up 8 bases and V 8 bases, and 13 bases lay outside the gene matches. The chain's CDR3 is CASDSGQGTRGYTF. DNA for the CDR3: TGTGCCAGTGATTCCGGACAGGGTACCCGAGGCTACACCTTC.

The rearrangement links TRBV10-2 to TRBJ2-7; TRBD2 matches at 8 bases. V lost 11 bases and J lost 7; bases outside the gene matches: 7. This CDR3 spans 11 amino acids. Per the germline V gene, CDR1 is WSHSY and CDR2 is SAAADI. The CDR3 reads CAGSSGGEQYF. In DNA form, the CDR3 reads TGCGCCGGGAGCTCGGGGGGGGAGCAGTACTTC.

This chain joins TRBV5-5 and TRBJ1-2, with 7 bases aligning to TRBD1. This CDR3 has 15 amino acids. V gave up 0 bases and J gave up 4 bases; unmatched junction bases: 6. Germline V gene sequence: CDR1 SGHKS, CDR2 YYEKEE (reference sequence). The DNA of the CDR3 is TGTGCCAGCAGCTTGGCCAGGGGGGCGAGCTATGGCTACACCTTC. Amino acids: CASSLARGASYGYTF. The full variable domain, rest sourced from reference TRBV5-5 and TRBJ1-2, is DAGVTQSPTHLIKTRGQQVTLRCSPISGHKSVSWYQQVLGQGPQFIFQYYEKEERGRGNFPDRFSARQFPNYSSELNVNALLLGDSALYLCASSLARGASYGYTFGSGTRLTVV.

This rearrangement joins TRBV28 to TRBJ1-2; no reliable D call. Germline loops: CDR1 MDHEN, CDR2 SYDVKM. The CDR3 extends over 13 amino acids. The ends were cut back, 4 bases at V and 3 bases at J, with 9 bases in the middle. The CDR3 sequence is CASSSTADYGYTF. CDR3 bases: TGTGCCAGCAGTTCAACAGCCGACTATGGCTACACCTTC.